This TCR beta chain was identified during a study of T cells in Graves' hyperthyroidism and ophthalmopathy. Per the germline V gene, CDR1 is SGHRS and CDR2 is YFSETQ. V gave up 4 bases and J gave up 6 bases, with 17 bases separating them. The CDR3 is made up of 14 amino acids. Amplified regions were TCR beta CDR3 sequences from RNA transcripts. First-round RT-PCR of the TCR CDR3 relied on the HTBI primer set. TCRdb passed the multiplex PCR reads through MiXCR, listing each CDR3 protein once. The sample has over 700,000 distinct CDR3 sequences; around a third are singletons. This sequence was found in a woman between 40 and 50 years old with Graves' hyperthyroidism. Sequencing input: blood. The chain employs TRBV5-1 and TRBJ2-7; no definite D call. CDR3 loop: CASSPFGVSAEQYF. The CDR3 nucleotides read TGCGCCAGCAGCCCCTTTGGAGTCTCAGCCGAGCAGTACTTC.